Listed below are T cell receptor beta chains from one sample, sequenced in a study of CD8 T cells in ankylosing spondylitis. Each CDR3 protein gets one entry after TCRdb re-called the 5' RACE reads with MiXCR. The sample lists about 340,000 distinct CDR3 sequences; about 15% were seen once. What was sequenced was blood, either unsorted or a sorted T cell fraction (not recorded which). The receptors originated from a male donor with ankylosing spondylitis or in good health (not recorded which). The CDR3 runs from the conserved cysteine through the conserved F or W. The order of the fields is D gene, clone size, J gene, V gene, CDR3 protein, CDR3 DNA. D genes are given only for firm matches. Some rows have no size entry. The others give once, few or many, or a class for an expanded clone.

D: TRBD1; size: few; J: TRBJ2-5; V: TRBV5-1; CDR3: CASGPHPGTEQETQYF; DNA: TGCGCCAGCGGCCCCCACCCCGGGACAGAACAAGAGACCCAGTACTTC
D: -; size: few; J: TRBJ2-7; V: TRBV3-1; CDR3: CASSQEPSRYEQYF; DNA: TGTGCCAGCAGCCAAGAACCCAGCCGCTACGAGCAGTACTTC
D: TRBD2; size: -; J: TRBJ2-3; V: TRBV30; CDR3: CASKAGEVDTQYF; DNA: TGTGCCTCGAAAGCGGGAGAAGTAGATACGCAGTATTTT
D: TRBD1; size: -; J: TRBJ1-2; V: TRBV20-1; CDR3: CSASIQGADGYTF; DNA: TGCAGTGCTAGTATTCAGGGGGCTGATGGCTACACCTTC
D: TRBD2; size: -; J: TRBJ2-3; V: TRBV12-3/TRBV12-4; CDR3: CASSLMGGATQYF; DNA: TGTGCCAGCAGTTTAATGGGAGGGGCTACGCAGTATTTT
D: -; size: -; J: TRBJ1-1; V: TRBV5-1; CDR3: CASRHPNVTANLNTEAFF; DNA: TGCGCCAGCAGACACCCTAACGTGACAGCTAACTTGAACACTGAAGCTTTCTTT
D: TRBD1; size: -; J: TRBJ2-5; V: TRBV5-6; CDR3: CASSPPGGWYQETQYF; DNA: TGTGCCAGCAGCCCCCCAGGGGGCTGGTACCAAGAGACCCAGTACTTC
D: -; size: many; J: TRBJ2-5; V: TRBV20-1; CDR3: CSARGESSKGTQYF; DNA: TGCAGTGCTAGAGGCGAGTCTTCTAAGGGGACCCAGTACTTC
D: TRBD1; size: few; J: TRBJ2-1; V: TRBV24-1; CDR3: CATSDYRDRNNEQFF; DNA: TGTGCCACCAGTGATTACCGGGACAGGAACAATGAGCAGTTCTTC
D: -; size: -; J: TRBJ2-4; V: TRBV5-6; CDR3: CASRKSVRSTNIQYF; DNA: TGTGCCAGCAGAAAGTCGGTAAGAAGTACAAACATTCAGTACTTC
D: TRBD2; size: -; J: TRBJ2-2; V: TRBV11-2; CDR3: CASSPLSPRLAGGGTGELFF; DNA: TGTGCCAGCAGCCCCCTATCGCCCAGACTAGCGGGGGGCGGCACCGGGGAGCTGTTTTTT
D: TRBD1; size: -; J: TRBJ1-2; V: TRBV19; CDR3: CASSILRDRTSNYGYTF; DNA: TGTGCCAGTAGTATCCTCCGGGACAGGACCTCTAACTATGGCTACACCTTC
D: TRBD1; size: -; J: TRBJ2-7; V: TRBV4-2; CDR3: CASSQDAAGQGIGLGQNGQYF; DNA: TGTGCCAGCAGCCAAGATGCCGCTGGACAGGGAATCGGTCTGGGCCAGAATGGGCAGTACTTC
D: -; size: -; J: TRBJ2-5; V: TRBV12-3/TRBV12-4; CDR3: CASWGTWNQETQYF; DNA: TGTGCCAGCTGGGGAACATGGAACCAAGAGACCCAGTACTTC
D: TRBD2; size: -; J: TRBJ2-3; V: TRBV10-3; CDR3: CAIKAARGGTADTQYF; DNA: TGTGCCATCAAAGCCGCTCGGGGGGGAACGGCAGATACGCAGTATTTT
D: TRBD1; size: many; J: TRBJ1-2; V: TRBV28; CDR3: CASRRTGLYGYTF; DNA: TGTGCCAGCAGGCGGACAGGACTCTATGGCTACACCTTC
D: -; size: -; J: TRBJ2-3; V: TRBV3-1; CDR3: CASSRLGDTQYF; DNA: TGTGCCAGCAGCCGGCTAGGGGATACGCAGTATTTT